This entry lists 29 T cell receptor beta chains sequenced from one sample in a study of CD8+CD57+ T cells in acquired aplastic anemia. Only patients with CD8+CD57+ cell expansion on flow cytometry were chosen for sequencing. Genomic DNA templated the TCR beta VDJ and CDR3 profiling. TCRdb re-derived calls from the reads in MiXCR, one entry per CDR3 protein. The table includes 150,000 to 200,000 distinct CDR3 sequences, approximately 51% detected once. Sequenced: sorted CD4+, CD8+, or CD8+CD57+ T cells (not recorded which) from PBMCs. The source is a human donor with aplastic anemia.

This clonotype was detected ten times or more. This sequence joins TRBV18 and TRBJ2-5; D ambiguous. The germline V and J ends were trimmed by 3 bases and 3 bases, with 5 bases remaining between them. CDR3 length: 12 amino acids. Looked up from germline, CDR1 is KGHSH and CDR2 is LQKENI. CDR3 in DNA: TGTGCCAGCTCACCTAATGAAGAGACCCAGTACTTC. It yields the protein CASSPNEETQYF.

This clonotype occurred a few times. One junction end disagrees with the germline gene, perhaps due to a read error. The CDR3 DNA reads TGTGCCAGCAGCTTAGAGCAGGGGGCTTACGAGCAGTACTTC. Translation gives CASSLEQGAYEQYF. This chain uses TRBV12-3 or TRBV12-4 with TRBJ2-7; 8 bases match TRBD1. The CDR3 totals 14 residues.

This clonotype was observed at least ten times. CDR3 coding DNA: TGTGCCAGCAGCTTAGGGTACAGGGATACCGGGGAGCTGTTTTTT. It codes for CASSLGYRDTGELFF. The genes are TRBV11-3 and TRBJ2-2; possibly TRBD1 for D (6 bases). In germline, CDR1 is SGHNT, CDR2 YENEEA. Trimming removed 1 base from V and 5 bases from J, with 11 bases in between. CDR3 length: 15 amino acids.

This clonotype was counted many times. The V gene is TRBV7-2, the J gene TRBJ1-1; D is uncertain. This CDR3 has 12 amino acids. Trimming shortened V by 4 bases and J by 10 bases, and 13 bases separated the two germline ends. CDR1 and CDR2 (germline): SGHTA, FQGNSA. The CDR3 protein is CASSSSLRLAFF. In DNA, the CDR3 is TGTGCCAGCAGCTCGTCGCTAAGGTTAGCTTTCTTT.

The chain combines TRBV2 with TRBJ2-7; D is perhaps TRBD1 (6 bases). Germline V gives CDR1 SNHLY, CDR2 FYNNEI. CDR3 size: 12 residues. V was clipped by 6 bases and J by 3 bases, with 9 bases between them. The CDR3 sequence is CASSEGDYEQYV. The CDR3 bases are TGTGCCAGCAGCGAGGGGGACTACGAGCAGTACGTC.

This clonotype has a count of ten or more. The V and J genes are TRBV2 and TRBJ1-1; D ambiguous. Germline values: CDR1 SNHLY, CDR2 FYNNEI. This CDR3 is built from 11 residues. Trimming took 10 bases from V and 6 from J, leaving 12 bases between them. In nucleotides, the CDR3 is TGTGCCACCAGATTTGGGCCTGAAGCTTTCTTT. Its protein product is CATRFGPEAFF.

This clonotype was counted ten times or more. V is TRBV11-2 and J is TRBJ2-3; 9 nucleotides match TRBD2. The CDR3 length is 15 residues. V lost 6 bases, J lost 2 bases, and 6 bases stayed unmatched. Germline CDR1 is SGHAT and CDR2 is FQNNGV. The CDR3 region has the DNA TGTGCCAGCAGGCTCGGGACTAGCCCCACAGATACGCAGTATTTT. Protein sequence: CASRLGTSPTDTQYF.

This clonotype has only a few counts. This chain uses TRBV15 with TRBJ2-6; possibly TRBD2 for D (5 bases). The V gene's germline CDR1 is LNHNV and CDR2 YYDKDF (reference sequence). The CDR3 is 16 residues long. V shed 0 bases and J shed 1 base, with 7 bases lying between them. The CDR3 spells CATSRDRGSGANVLTF. In DNA, the CDR3 is TGTGCCACCAGCAGAGATCGAGGGTCTGGGGCCAACGTCCTGACTTTC.

This clonotype was detected many times. The rearrangement links TRBV4-2 to TRBJ2-2; 9 nucleotides match TRBD2. V shed 2 bases and J 2 bases; nucleotides not matched to a gene: 9. The CDR3 spans 18 residues. Per germline, CDR1 LGHNA and CDR2 YNFKEQ. This CDR3 reads CASSQRRGGATNTGELFF. In nucleotides, the CDR3 is TGTGCCAGCAGCCAAAGGCGCGGGGGGGCAACAAACACCGGGGAGCTGTTTTTT.

This clonotype was counted only a few times. The chain employs TRBV11-1 and TRBJ2-1; TRBD2 matches 12 bases. From germline, CDR1 is SGHAT and CDR2 FQDESV (reference sequence). J gave up 8 bases and V 5 bases, and 10 bases lay outside the gene matches. The CDR3 sequence is 16 residues long. This CDR3 is CASSVSSGREGYEQFF. The CDR3 coding sequence is TGTGCCAGCAGCGTTTCTAGCGGGAGGGAGGGATATGAGCAGTTCTTC.

This clonotype showed up just a few times. This sequence joins TRBV28 and TRBJ2-1; D ambiguous. CDR1 and CDR2 from the germline V gene are MDHEN and SYDVKM. The CDR3 loop spans 15 amino acids. V gave up 7 bases and J gave up 0 bases, with 13 bases separating them. The CDR3 protein is CASTSSAVSYNEQFF. The CDR3 nucleotides read TGTGCCAGCACCTCGTCCGCGGTCTCCTACAATGAGCAGTTCTTC.

This clonotype was detected only a few times. One junction end disagrees with the germline gene, perhaps due to a read error. The rearrangement uses TRBV6-5 and TRBJ1-1, with 7 bases fitting TRBD1. Germline assignment: CDR1 MNHEY and CDR2 SVGAGI. The CDR3 loop spans 15 amino acids. This chain's CDR3 is CASITKTGWDTEALF. In nucleotides, the CDR3 is TGTGCCAGCATTACTAAGACAGGGTGGGACACTGAAGCTCTCTTT.

The V gene is TRBV9, the J gene TRBJ1-1; D is ambiguous. Looked up from germline, CDR1 is SGDLS and CDR2 is YYNGEE. This CDR3 comprises 14 residues. Between the trimmed V and J ends, which lost 0 bases and 1 base, there was a span of 7 bases. The CDR3 loop reads CASSVDGWNTEAFF. The CDR3 region has the DNA TGTGCCAGCAGCGTAGATGGGTGGAACACTGAAGCTTTCTTT.

This rearrangement joins TRBV7-9 to TRBJ1-1, with TRBD1 identical over 8 bases. Germline V gene sequence: CDR1 SEHNR, CDR2 FQNEAQ (reference sequence). The V segment lost 5 bases and the J segment 3 bases; nucleotides outside the gene matches: 2. The CDR3 extends over 13 amino acids. The CDR3 DNA reads TGTGCCAGCAGCAAGGACAGGGACACTGAAGCTTTCTTT. It yields the protein CASSKDRDTEAFF.

This clonotype came up many times. The chain couples TRBV19 to TRBJ1-4; TRBD1 is a possible D gene (5 bases). Germline CDR1 and CDR2: LNHDA and SQIVND (reference sequence). This CDR3 spans 16 amino acids. Trimming removed 3 bases at V and 7 bases at J, with 18 bases between. The CDR3 sequence is CASSIGGGNQGEKLFF. CDR3 bases: TGTGCCAGTAGTATCGGTGGGGGGAATCAGGGTGAAAAACTGTTTTTT.

In its sample, this clonotype was seen once. The rearrangement uses TRBV7-2 and TRBJ2-2; no clear D gene. The CDR3 runs 13 residues. Trimming left V 1 base short and J 6 bases short, with 6 bases between. CDR1 is SGHTA, CDR2 FQGNSA, per germline. This CDR3 is CASSLEGSGELFF. As DNA, the CDR3 is TGTGCCAGCAGCTTAGAGGGATCCGGGGAGCTGTTTTTT. The variable domain in full, with the rest retrieved from reference TRBV7-2 and TRBJ2-2, is GAGVSQSPSNKVTEKGKDVELRCDPISGHTALYWYRQSLGQGLEFLIYFQGNSAPDKSGLPSDRFSAERTGGSVSTLTIQRTQQEDSAVYLCASSLEGSGELFFGEGSRLTVL.

V usage is TRBV25-1 and J usage is TRBJ2-7, with D unclear. There are 14 residues in the CDR3. V was pared by 1 base and J by 0 bases, with 7 bases between. Germline-derived CDR1 and CDR2 are MGHDK and SYGVNS. CDR3 residues: CASSELGNSYEQYF. The CDR3 DNA reads as TGTGCCAGCAGTGAATTGGGGAACTCCTACGAGCAGTACTTC.

This clonotype was found many times. The J gene is TRBJ2-7, the V gene TRBV7-8; TRBD1 aligns across 8 bases. V dropped 3 bases and J dropped 4; count of bases not matched to a gene: 8. Germline V CDR1 and CDR2: SGHVS, FQNEAQ. This CDR3 is built from 15 residues. The CDR3 here is CASSFTTGVRYEQYV. Written as DNA, the CDR3 is TGTGCCAGCAGCTTTACGACAGGGGTGAGATACGAGCAGTACGTC.

Note on this clonotype: This clone may be a read error of a much larger clone one base away. The rearrangement links TRBV5-1 to TRBJ2-1; TRBD1 aligns across 10 bases. The CDR3 has 15 residues. Germline loops: CDR1 SGHRS, CDR2 YFSETQ. CDR3 coding DNA: TGCGTCAGCAGTAAGGACAGGGGGATCTACAATGAGCAGTTCTTC. Translation: CVSSKDRGIYNEQFF.

This clonotype was found many times. This chain connects TRBV9 to TRBJ2-1; a weak D match, TRBD2 (5 bases). The CDR3 runs to 15 residues. The V gene's germline CDR1 is SGDLS and CDR2 YYNGEE. V lost 10 bases and J lost 0, with 17 bases in between. The CDR3 protein is CASSRGFSSYNEQFF. DNA of the CDR3: TGTGCCTCATCCCGCGGGTTCAGCTCCTACAATGAGCAGTTCTTC. The whole variable domain, filled in from reference TRBV9 and TRBJ2-1, reads DSGVTQTPKHLITATGQRVTLRCSPRSGDLSVYWYQQSLDQGLQFLIQYYNGEERAKGNILERFSAQQFPDLHSELNLSSLELGDSALYFCASSRGFSSYNEQFFGPGTRLTVL.

The table lists this clonotype with a count of one. The chain combines TRBV2 with TRBJ2-2; D is undetermined. The V gene lost 9 bases and the J gene lost 2 bases, with 10 bases spanning the gap. CDR3 length equals 13 residues. The V gene's germline CDR1 is SNHLY and CDR2 FYNNEI. The CDR3 bases are TGTGCCAGTCGGCGGACCAACACCGGGGAGCTGTTTTTT. It encodes CASRRTNTGELFF.

V usage is TRBV4-2 and J usage is TRBJ2-3; TRBD2 matches at 12 bases. This CDR3 contains 18 residues. CDR1 and CDR2 from the germline V gene are LGHNA and YNFKEQ. V gave up 4 bases and J gave up 4 bases; unmatched junction bases: 12. DNA of the CDR3: TGTGCCAGCAGCCCCTCTAGCGGGGGGGCAGGGTTTCCAGATACGCAGTATTTT. Translation: CASSPSSGGAGFPDTQYF.

The V call is TRBV6-2 or TRBV6-3, the J call TRBJ1-1; D gene ambiguous. Looked up from germline, CDR1 is MNHEY and CDR2 is SVGEGT. Trimming took 4 bases from V and 1 from J, leaving 10 bases between them. The CDR3 runs 14 residues. CDR3 sequence reads: CASSWGSGNTEAFF. CDR3 in DNA: TGTGCCAGCAGTTGGGGATCGGGGAACACTGAAGCTTTCTTT.

The rearrangement uses TRBV29-1 and TRBJ2-3; 8 bases fit TRBD2. The junction had 7 bases not matched to a gene; V was cut back by 7 bases and J by 1 base. CDR1 is SQVTM and CDR2 is ANQGSEA in the germline V gene. This CDR3 region has 14 residues. CDR3 sequence: CSANLGLGTDTQYF. As DNA, the CDR3 is TGCAGCGCCAACCTGGGACTAGGCACAGATACGCAGTATTTT.

V and J are TRBV25-1 and TRBJ2-5; TRBD1 matches 8 bases. This CDR3 spans 14 amino acids. With V trimmed by 1 base and J by 5 bases, 3 bases remained unmatched. The germline V gene has CDR1 MGHDK and CDR2 SYGVNS. Here the CDR3 reads CASSESGDRETQYF. CDR3 nucleotide sequence: TGTGCCAGCAGTGAATCAGGGGACAGGGAGACCCAGTACTTC.

Points on this clonotype: A much larger clone is a single base away; this may be a read error. The chain recombines TRBV5-4 with TRBJ2-3, with D perhaps TRBD2 (6 bases). Germline V CDR1 and CDR2: SGHNT, YYREEE (reference sequence). The CDR3 spans 15 residues. Trimming left V 5 bases short and J 2 bases short, with 15 bases between. The CDR3 nucleotides read TGTGCCAGCAGGGGGACTGGCGGGAACACAGATACGCAGTATTTT. It encodes CASRGTGGNTDTQYF.

This clonotype was recorded a few times. V usage is TRBV9 and J usage is TRBJ2-2; 10 nucleotides align to TRBD1. V lost 4 bases to trimming and J lost 3 bases; unmatched junction nucleotides: 6. This CDR3 region has 16 residues. Germline-derived CDR1 and CDR2 are SGDLS and YYNGEE. In DNA form, the CDR3 reads TGTGCCAGCAGCTTGGAAGGGACAGGGGACACCGGGGAGCTGTTTTTT. Residues: CASSLEGTGDTGELFF. Variable domain in full (rest from reference TRBV9 and TRBJ2-2): DSGVTQTPKHLITATGQRVTLRCSPRSGDLSVYWYQQSLDQGLQFLIQYYNGEERAKGNILERFSAQQFPDLHSELNLSSLELGDSALYFCASSLEGTGDTGELFFGEGSRLTVL.

CDR3 nucleotide sequence: TGTGCCAGCGGGGCAGGGCCTAACTATGGCTACACCATATATTTT. Translation gives CASGAGPNYGYTIYF. The chain carries TRBV2 and TRBJ1-3, with TRBD1 as a possible D gene (5 bases). Germline values: CDR1 SNHLY, CDR2 FYNNEI. This CDR3 contains 15 residues. Trimming shortened V by 8 bases and J by 8 bases, and 22 bases separated the two germline ends.

This clonotype was detected a few times. The chain links TRBV28 to TRBJ1-1, with 8 positions matching TRBD1. The length of the CDR3 is 14 residues. V shed 5 bases, J shed 7 bases, and the junction held 9 bases outside the gene matches. Germline CDR1 is MDHEN and CDR2 is SYDVKM. The CDR3 DNA reads TGTGCCAGCAGTATGCGACAGGGGCATGTTGAAGCTTTCTTT. The encoded protein is CASSMRQGHVEAFF.